The T cell receptor (beta chain) under discussion was sequenced for a study of control samples from healthy donors and cancer patients. This clone is a singleton in its sample. Different DNA sequences within this sample yield the same CDR3. Trimming cost V 4 bases and J 7 bases, with 7 bases left between them. Germline CDR1 and CDR2: KGHDR and SFDVKD. CDR3 length: 12 residues. Data came from immunoSEQ multiplex PCR; TCRdb stores just in-frame clones and leaves some out. The sample carries more than 150,000 clones, 80% to 95% recorded once. This TCR was recovered from a man aged 18-30 years in good health. The chain recombines TRBV24-1 with TRBJ1-5; D is possibly TRBD1 (6 bases). The sequenced sample was blood. The CDR3, as DNA: TGTGCCACCAGTGAGGGGGGCCAGCCCCAGCATTTT. Residues: CATSEGGQPQHF.